Sequencing of this TCR beta chain was carried out in a study of OX40 agonist ivuxolimab in advanced cancers. Looking at the study overall: Administration of intravenous ivuxolimab to patients occurred every 2 weeks at 0.01 to 10 mg/kg.

Repertoires were generated with immunoSEQ multiplex PCR, while TCRdb's copy carries only in-frame clones and drops some. The table lists roughly 53,000 clones, less than 90% of them singletons. The V gene's germline CDR1 is SEHNR and CDR2 FQNEAQ (reference sequence). V gave up 0 bases and J gave up 4 bases, with 9 bases separating them. The CDR3 runs 15 residues. Concerning this clone itself: What it binds is unknown.

Study-level points and caveats: Some nonresponders additionally presented with little normalized T-cell clonal expansion. Specificity for antigen went undetermined in the expanded peripheral T cells. At doses 0.1 to 3.0 mg/kg, CD4+ and CD8+ clones expanded.

The chain links TRBV7-9 to TRBJ2-2, with D possibly being TRBD1 (5 bases). The specimen was CD4+ or CD8+ T cells sorted from blood, collected in a trial of the OX40 agonist ivuxolimab. This receptor was taken from an adult with an advanced solid tumor such as melanoma, head and neck, liver or kidney cancer. CDR3 DNA: TGTGCCAGCAGCTTAGCCACAGGTACCACCGGGGAGCTGTTTTTT. Amino acid sequence: CASSLATGTTGELFF.